The 23 T cell receptor beta chains below all came from one sample that was sequenced in a study of blood T cell repertoires in COVID-19. Data came from immunoSEQ multiplex PCR; TCRdb stores just in-frame clones and leaves some out. Of more than 50,000 clones listed, under 95% are singletons. The specimen sequenced was peripheral blood. The origin of the receptors is a human donor in a cohort sampled during active COVID-19.

V and J are TRBV18 and TRBJ1-5; D gene uncertain. The V gene lost 1 base and the J gene lost 2 bases, with 6 bases spanning the gap. The germline CDR1 and CDR2 sequences are KGHSH and LQKENI. This CDR3 is 14 amino acids long. CDR3 in DNA: TGTGCCAGCTCACCACTGGAGGGCAATCAGCCCCAGCATTTT. Translation: CASSPLEGNQPQHF.

This clone was detected only a few times. The genes are TRBV5-6 and TRBJ1-2; D not resolved. The CDR3 totals 14 residues. Trimming took 0 bases from V and 5 from J, leaving 11 bases between them. Germline assignment: CDR1 SGHDT and CDR2 YYEEEE. The CDR3 region has the DNA TGTGCCAGCAGCTTGGGCCAGGCGGGTTATGGCTACACCTTC. Its protein product is CASSLGQAGYGYTF.

V usage is TRBV10-1 and J usage is TRBJ1-1, with D perhaps TRBD1 (6 bases). The germline V gene has CDR1 WNHNN and CDR2 SYGVQD (reference sequence). With 4 bases removed from V and 5 bases from J, the gap between germline ends came to 11 bases. The CDR3 spans 13 residues. For the CDR3, the DNA is TGCGCCAGCAGTGTAACAGGGCAAACTGAAGCTTTCTTT. Its translation is CASSVTGQTEAFF.

The rearrangement uses TRBV19 and TRBJ2-7; 11 bases match TRBD1. Germline CDR1 reads LNHDA; CDR2 reads SQIVND (reference sequence). V lost 6 bases, J lost 2 bases, and 3 bases stayed unmatched. There are 14 residues in the CDR3. The CDR3 region is CASRGQGETYEQYF. The CDR3 bases are TGTGCCAGTAGGGGACAGGGGGAAACCTACGAGCAGTACTTC. Full variable domain (outside the CDR3, taken from reference TRBV19 and TRBJ2-7): DGGITQSPKYLFRKEGQNVTLSCEQNLNHDAMYWYRQDPGQGLRLIYYSQIVNDFQKGDIAEGYSVSREKKESFPLTVTSAQKNPTAFYLCASRGQGETYEQYFGPGTRLTVT.

The genes are TRBV6-5 and TRBJ1-3; tentatively, D is TRBD1 (6 bases). The ends were cut back, 6 bases at V and 0 bases at J, with 12 bases in the middle. The CDR3 is made up of 15 amino acids. The germline V gene encodes CDR1 MNHEY and CDR2 SVGAGI. This CDR3 reads CASRPQGISGNTIYF. As DNA, the CDR3 is TGTGCCAGCAGACCTCAGGGGATCTCTGGAAACACCATATATTTT.

V and J are TRBV7-9 and TRBJ2-3; TRBD2 agrees at 11 bases. J gave up 0 bases and V 3 bases, and 11 bases lay outside the gene matches. The CDR3 length is 19 residues. Germline CDR1 and CDR2: SEHNR and FQNEAQ (reference sequence). CDR3 DNA sequence: TGTGCCAGCAGCTTGTTTCGGCTAGCGGGAGGTCCCAGCACAGATACGCAGTATTTT. Translation: CASSLFRLAGGPSTDTQYF.

This chain uses TRBV18 with TRBJ1-5; D not certain. The V and J ends lost 3 bases and 6 bases respectively, with 24 bases between them. Germline V gives CDR1 KGHSH, CDR2 LQKENI. The CDR3 consists of 18 residues. For the CDR3, the DNA is TGTGCCAGCTCACCCCCGGGTGGCCTACCTTTGGGTGGTCAGCCCCAGCATTTT. This codes for CASSPPGGLPLGGQPQHF.

The chain uses TRBV7-8 and TRBJ2-1; TRBD2 is a possible D gene (6 bases). Trimming removed 1 base from V and 4 bases from J, with 8 bases in between. CDR1 is SGHVS, CDR2 FQNEAQ, per germline. The CDR3 consists of 14 residues. CDR3 in amino acids: CASSLGGLYNEQFF. The DNA for the CDR3 is TGTGCCAGCAGCTTAGGGGGACTTTACAATGAGCAGTTCTTC.

The chain's CDR3 is CASSLRVLAGPRETQYF. DNA for the CDR3: TGTGCCAGCAGCTTAAGGGTATTAGCGGGCCCCCGGGAGACCCAGTACTTC. The chain employs TRBV7-8 and TRBJ2-5, with 7 bases matching TRBD2. The CDR3 consists of 17 residues. CDR1 and CDR2 (germline): SGHVS, FQNEAQ. The V gene end was trimmed by 2 bases and the J gene end by 5 bases; junction bases not matched to a gene: 14.

A single count supports this clone. V and J are TRBV14 and TRBJ1-2; perhaps TRBD1 as D (5 bases). V was clipped by 3 bases and J by 5 bases, with 10 bases between them. Germline CDR1 reads SGHDN; CDR2 reads FVKESK. This CDR3 spans 13 amino acids. The CDR3 sequence: CASSQDIYYGYTF. CDR3 DNA sequence: TGTGCCAGCAGCCAGGACATATATTATGGCTACACCTTC. The full variable domain, with the rest looked up from reference TRBV14 and TRBJ1-2, is EAGVTQFPSHSVIEKGQTVTLRCDPISGHDNLYWYRRVMGKEIKFLLHFVKESKQDESGMPNNRFLAERTGGTYSTLKVQPAELEDSGVYFCASSQDIYYGYTFGSGTRLTVV.

The rearrangement joins TRBV5-1 to TRBJ2-3; D perhaps matches TRBD2 (6 bases). V was pared by 0 bases and J by 0 bases, with 11 bases between. Germline V gene lookup returns CDR1 SGHRS and CDR2 YFSETQ. The CDR3 covers 16 residues. Written as DNA, the CDR3 is TGCGCCAGCAGCTTGGCCTCTAGCGCTAGCACAGATACGCAGTATTTT. As protein: CASSLASSASTDTQYF.

J is TRBJ1-6 and V is TRBV7-2; perhaps TRBD1 as D (6 bases). V shed 0 bases and J shed 7 bases, with 13 bases lying between them. The CDR3 runs 16 residues. Germline loops: CDR1 SGHTA, CDR2 FQGNSA. CDR3 in DNA: TGTGCCAGCAGCTTAGCGGACGGGGGGCGAAATTCACCCCTCCACTTT. As protein: CASSLADGGRNSPLHF. The whole variable domain, remainder taken from reference TRBV7-2 and TRBJ1-6, is GAGVSQSPSNKVTEKGKDVELRCDPISGHTALYWYRQSLGQGLEFLIYFQGNSAPDKSGLPSDRFSAERTGGSVSTLTIQRTQQEDSAVYLCASSLADGGRNSPLHFGNGTRLTVT.

The DNA for the CDR3 is TGTGCCAGCAGCTTACCCACAGGGCGGAGCACAGATACGCAGTATTTT. It specifies CASSLPTGRSTDTQYF. The genes are TRBV7-3 and TRBJ2-3; tentative D call: TRBD1 (6 bases). Germline V gene sequence: CDR1 SGHTA, CDR2 FQGTGA. V was shortened by 2 bases and J by 0 bases, with 12 bases between the two germline ends. This CDR3 spans 16 amino acids.

The rearrangement joins TRBV28 to TRBJ2-7; TRBD1 matches 11 bases. Germline CDR1 MDHEN, CDR2 SYDVKM. CDR3 length: 22 residues. J gave up 6 bases and V 7 bases, and 32 bases lay outside the gene matches. In DNA form, the CDR3 reads TGTGCCAGCACCACGACCCTCTTAGGACAGGGGGCTGATAGGCGGGAGTTGAGCGAGCAGTACTTC. It specifies CASTTTLLGQGADRRELSEQYF.

This clone was recorded a few times. The chain is built from TRBV24-1 and TRBJ2-1; weak D call: TRBD1 (6 bases). In germline, CDR1 is KGHDR, CDR2 SFDVKD. Trimming removed 5 bases at V and 3 bases at J, with 10 bases between. The CDR3 loop spans 14 amino acids. The CDR3 sequence is CATSATGRYNEQFF. Here the CDR3 DNA reads TGTGCCACCAGTGCTACAGGGCGCTACAATGAGCAGTTCTTC.

The CDR3 sequence is CASSRDWSSYEQYF. In DNA, the CDR3 is TGTGCCAGCAGCCGGGACTGGAGCTCCTACGAGCAGTACTTC. This chain connects TRBV6-6 to TRBJ2-7; D is possibly TRBD2 (6 bases). V gave up 6 bases and J gave up 0 bases, with 12 bases separating them. The length of the CDR3 is 14 residues. Germline V gene sequence: CDR1 MNHNY, CDR2 SVGAGI (reference sequence).

This clone was counted a single time. V is TRBV19 and J is TRBJ1-5; D gene uncertain. Trimming shortened V by 1 base and J by 4 bases, and 5 bases separated the two germline ends. The CDR3 spans 13 residues. The germline CDR1 and CDR2 sequences are LNHDA and SQIVND (reference sequence). CDR3 residues: CASSIGHNQPQHF. The CDR3 DNA is TGTGCCAGTAGTATAGGTCATAATCAGCCCCAGCATTTT.

This CDR3 reads CASSFTANTGELFF. The CDR3 coding sequence is TGTGCCAGCAGTTTTACAGCGAACACCGGGGAGCTGTTTTTT. The J gene is TRBJ2-2, the V gene TRBV6-5; unclear D gene. Looked up from germline, CDR1 is MNHEY and CDR2 is SVGAGI. Trimming cost V 4 bases and J 0 bases, with 6 bases left between them. The CDR3 has 14 amino acids.

The chain employs TRBV27 and TRBJ2-1; TRBD2 matches at 10 bases. The germline CDR1 and CDR2 sequences are MNHEY and SMNVEV (reference sequence). J gave up 2 bases and V 5 bases, and 6 bases lay outside the gene matches. CDR3 length equals 16 residues. CDR3 region: CASSTTSGITYNEQFF. In DNA form, the CDR3 reads TGTGCCAGCAGTACTACTAGCGGGATAACCTACAATGAGCAGTTCTTC.

The CDR3: CASRRQPLSNQPQHF. In nucleotides, the CDR3 is TGTGCCAGTAGGAGACAGCCTTTAAGCAATCAGCCCCAGCATTTT. V is TRBV19 and J is TRBJ1-5; maybe TRBD1 (5 bases). V was pared by 6 bases and J by 1 base, with 13 bases between. Germline V lookup: CDR1 LNHDA, CDR2 SQIVND (reference sequence). CDR3 length equals 15 residues.

V and J are TRBV9 and TRBJ1-5, with 9 bases aligning to TRBD1. The germline gives CDR1 SGDLS, CDR2 YYNGEE. Trimming removed 0 bases from V and 4 bases from J; junction bases left unmatched: 17. The CDR3 totals 20 residues. The CDR3 DNA follows: TGTGCCAGCAGCGTAGGAGTCCGGGACAGGGTCCCGTTTGAGAATCAGCCCCAGCATTTT. Protein sequence: CASSVGVRDRVPFENQPQHF.

The gene calls are TRBV7-8 and TRBJ1-2, with D maybe TRBD1 (6 bases). There are 19 residues in the CDR3. Germline CDR1 reads SGHVS; CDR2 reads FQNEAQ. V dropped 1 base and J dropped 2 bases, with 23 bases sitting between them. As DNA, the CDR3 is TGTGCCAGCAGCTTAGTAGTTCTCCGGACAGAACGCGACAACTATGGCTACACCTTC. Its protein product is CASSLVVLRTERDNYGYTF.

This sequence joins TRBV18 and TRBJ2-7, with D unresolved. V was shortened by 3 bases and J by 5 bases, with 11 bases between the two germline ends. This CDR3 has 13 residues. Germline V lookup: CDR1 KGHSH, CDR2 LQKENI. The CDR3 region has the DNA TGTGCCAGCTCACCCACCCTCGCGGACGAGCAGTACTTC. Translating gives CASSPTLADEQYF. Together with reference TRBV18 and TRBJ2-7, the CDR3 gives the full variable domain: NAGVMQNPRHLVRRRGQEARLRCSPMKGHSHVYWYRQLPEEGLKFMVYLQKENIIDESGMPKERFSAEFPKEGPSILRIQQVVRGDSAAYFCASSPTLADEQYFGPGTRLTVT.